The source of this TCR beta chain is a study of OX40 agonist ivuxolimab in advanced cancers. About the full investigation: Ivuxolimab was a fully human IgG2 agonistic monoclonal antibody targeting the costimulatory receptor OX40 (CD134). Intravenous ivuxolimab was administered to patients every 2 weeks at six dose levels: 0.01, 0.1, 0.3, 1.5, 3 and 10 mg/kg. In the dose-escalation cohort, around four fifths of patients were male, and the mean age was about 55 years, with a range of about 23 to 90. Peripheral TCRbeta sequencing aimed to test whether ivuxolimab altered TCR sequence diversity and caused clonal T-cell expansion. Patients were allowed to have had prior anti-PD-1, anti-PD-L1 or anti-CTLA-4 therapy, and around 41% of the dose-escalation patients had previously received checkpoint inhibitors. Of the approximately 54 patients in dose escalation, some 20 had hepatocellular carcinoma, some 15 had melanoma, 9 had renal cell carcinoma and 9 had head and neck cancer. The paper describes the monotherapy dose-escalation part (N ≈ 52 patients) of the phase I trial of ivuxolimab. Partial responses occurred in three dose-escalation patients: two with cutaneous melanoma and one with hepatocellular carcinoma. Overall results and qualifications from the work: In the 0.1-3.0 mg/kg groups, partial responders had among the lowest normalized peripheral clonal expansion, particularly in CD8+ T cells. At doses of 0.1 to 3.0 mg/kg, clonal expansion of both CD4+ and CD8+ blood T cells was observed from baseline to week 6. After ivuxolimab, CD8+ T cells had more expanded clones than CD4+ T cells on average. Low levels of normalized T-cell clonal expansion were also seen in some patients who did not respond. Antigen specificity was not determined for the clonally expanded peripheral T cells.

To sequence the TCRbeta CDR3 region, genomic DNA was isolated from the sorted cells. The immunoSEQ Assay was used to sequence the TCRbeta CDR3 regions. TCRdb took over this immuneACCESS table, retaining in-frame rearrangements with V and J assigned. Such tables are incomplete; in checked studies, under half of the missing clones stem from an unresolved V gene, and the remainder is unexplained. The sample table contains about 91,000 clones; only one count was recorded for 80% to 85% of them. The top ten clones comprise 1% to 1.3% of the sample. The trial excluded patients who had a history of autoimmune disease or who were on systemic immunosuppression. In every dose cohort, peripheral blood was drawn for TCR sequencing at baseline, cycle 4 day 1, and cycle 7 day 1. Samples were obtained from an open-label, multicenter, first-in-human phase I dose-escalation trial of ivuxolimab. Adults with locally advanced or metastatic head and neck squamous cell, hepatocellular, melanoma or renal cell carcinoma were enrolled in the trial. CD4+ and CD8+ T cells were sorted separately from peripheral blood before TCR sequencing.

Comments on this clone: Its target antigen remains unknown. No much larger clone exists at a distance of one base, and base qualities are not known.

CDR1 SGHAT and CDR2 FQNNGV were looked up in the germline V gene. The germline ends are 14 bases apart after V is trimmed by 1 base and J by 6 bases. The CDR3 runs 15 residues from the cysteine to the phenylalanine. This entry keeps only the CDR3 DNA: 45 bases, framed from base 1. The material sequenced was CD4+ or CD8+ T cells sorted from blood, taken in a trial of the OX40 agonist ivuxolimab. The chain was built from TRBV11-2 and TRBJ2-3, with TRBD2 as a weak D call on 7 bases. The sequence was obtained from an adult with an advanced solid tumor such as melanoma, head and neck, liver or kidney cancer. The DNA reads TGTGCCAGCAGCTTAGCCCCTAGGGGGGGTGATACGCAGTATTTT. Its protein product is CASSLAPRGGDTQYF. The full variable domain, completed from the reference TRBV11-2 and TRBJ2-3 proteins outside the CDR3, reads EAGVAQSPRYKIIEKRQSVAFWCNPISGHATLYWYQQILGQGPKLLIQFQNNGVVDDSQLPKDRFSAERLKGVDSTLKIQPAKLEDSAVYLCASSLAPRGGDTQYFGPGTRLTVL.